These T cell receptor beta chains were read from a single sample in a study of blood T cells in healthy people across ages. MiXCR, run by TCRdb on the 5' RACE reads, gives a single entry per CDR3 protein. The data hold some 700,000 distinct CDR3 sequences, with 20% to 25% observed a single time. Sequences were obtained from blood. The receptors originated from a man between 65 and 79 years old in good health. The CDR3 runs from the conserved cysteine through the conserved F or W. Each record gives: D gene, V gene, J gene, clone size, CDR3 protein, CDR3 DNA. A D gene is named only where the DNA matches it firmly. Rows may omit the clone size; those that give it use once, few, many or a size class.

.	TRBV6-7	TRBJ2-4	.	CASTLTVGAKNIQYF	TGTGCCAGCACTCTCACTGTGGGAGCCAAAAACATTCAGTACTTC
.	TRBV7-6	TRBJ2-2	few	CASSLDGGNTGELFF	TGTGCCAGCAGCTTAGACGGGGGGAACACCGGGGAGCTGTTTTTT
.	TRBV7-9	TRBJ2-5	few	CASSFAGQQETQYF	TGTGCCAGCAGCTTTGCGGGACAGCAAGAGACCCAGTACTTC
.	TRBV2	TRBJ2-6	.	CASRDWANVLTF	TGTGCCAGCAGGGATTGGGCCAACGTCCTGACTTTC
.	TRBV5-1	TRBJ2-3	few	CASSLGAPSTDAQYF	TGCGCCAGCAGCTTAGGAGCACCGAGCACAGATGCGCAGTATTTT
.	TRBV6-5	TRBJ1-2	.	CASSYSVTFLTGVRGYTF	TGTGCCAGCAGTTACTCGGTCACTTTTCTCACGGGGGTTCGAGGCTACACCTTC
.	TRBV7-8	TRBJ2-1	few	CASSYAAGTYNEQFF	TGTGCCAGCAGCTACGCTGCAGGGACCTACAATGAGCAGTTCTTC
TRBD1	TRBV20-1	TRBJ2-2	.	CSARDGQGDTGELFF	TGCAGTGCTAGGGATGGACAGGGGGACACCGGGGAGCTGTTTTTT
.	TRBV29-1	TRBJ2-1	few	CSVRRNNEQFF	TGCAGCGTCAGGCGGAACAATGAGCAGTTCTTC
.	TRBV7-6	TRBJ1-2	.	CASSLALSGHGYTF	TGTGCCAGCAGCTTAGCGTTATCCGGGCATGGCTACACCTTC
.	TRBV24-1	TRBJ2-2	few	CATRGAANTGELFF	TGTGCCACCAGGGGAGCGGCTAACACCGGGGAGCTGTTTTTT
.	TRBV5-5	TRBJ1-1	few	CASSRLPGNTEAFF	TGTGCCAGCAGCCGTCTCCCGGGTAACACTGAAGCTTTCTTT
.	TRBV5-1	TRBJ1-1	.	CASSLNRPDKNTEAFF	TGCGCCAGCAGCTTGAATCGCCCTGACAAGAACACTGAAGCTTTCTTT
.	TRBV7-9	TRBJ2-1	.	CASSSPEGGGRDEQFF	TGTGCCAGCAGCTCCCCCGAAGGGGGGGGAAGAGATGAGCAGTTCTTC
.	TRBV5-1	TRBJ2-5	few	CASTPASFQETQYF	TGCGCCAGCACCCCGGCTAGCTTTCAAGAGACCCAGTACTTC
TRBD1	TRBV6-5	TRBJ2-3	.	CASSYSGTGSDTQYF	TGTGCCAGCAGTTACTCGGGGACAGGGTCAGATACGCAGTATTTT
TRBD1	TRBV12-3/TRBV12-4	TRBJ1-6	.	CASSLRDSNSPLHF	TGTGCCAGCAGCCTCCGGGACAGTAATTCACCCCTCCACTTT
.	TRBV4-3	TRBJ1-2	.	CASSQEVSGFSDYGYTF	TGCGCCAGCAGCCAAGAGGTATCCGGGTTTAGTGACTATGGCTACACCTTC
.	TRBV9	TRBJ2-3	many	CASSVERDTQYF	TGTGCCAGCAGCGTAGAGAGGGATACGCAGTATTTT
TRBD1	TRBV13	TRBJ2-7	.	CASSSTGGPYEQYF	TGTGCCAGCAGCTCTACAGGGGGCCCCTACGAGCAGTACTTC
.	TRBV4-3	TRBJ2-1	.	CASSQEAFSYNEQFF	TGCGCCAGCAGCCAAGAGGCTTTCTCCTACAATGAGCAGTTCTTC
.	TRBV29-1	TRBJ2-5	.	CSVEWTLAQYF	TGCAGCGTTGAATGGACTCTGGCCCAGTACTTC
.	TRBV7-2	TRBJ2-3	.	CASSLGVSSPTDTQYF	TGTGCCAGCAGCTTAGGGGTTAGCTCCCCAACAGATACGCAGTATTTT
.	TRBV14	TRBJ2-5	many	CASSQDLGSGKTQYF	TGTGCCAGCAGCCAAGATCTCGGGTCGGGAAAGACCCAGTACTTC
TRBD1	TRBV28	TRBJ2-5	.	CASSLFPRNRGETQYF	TGTGCCAGCAGTTTATTTCCCCGTAACAGGGGGGAGACCCAGTACTTC
.	TRBV29-1	TRBJ1-2	few	CSVNDGNYGYTF	TGCAGCGTCAACGACGGTAACTATGGCTACACCTTC
.	TRBV20-1	TRBJ2-1	.	CSASKTSGWFEQFF	TGCAGTGCTAGTAAGACGAGCGGGTGGTTTGAGCAGTTCTTC
TRBD1	TRBV5-1	TRBJ2-2	few	CASDRGLRMANTGELFF	TGCGCCAGCGACAGGGGATTACGTATGGCGAACACCGGGGAGCTGTTTTTT
TRBD2	TRBV11-1	TRBJ2-1	few	CASSLASGMYYNEQFF	TGTGCCAGCAGCTTAGCTAGCGGGATGTACTACAATGAGCAGTTCTTC
.	TRBV5-1	TRBJ2-4	.	CASSLERQNIQYF	TGCGCCAGCAGCTTGGAACGCCAAAACATTCAGTACTTC
TRBD2	TRBV12-3/TRBV12-4	TRBJ2-5	.	CASREGWTSGNQETQYF	TGTGCCAGCAGGGAAGGCTGGACTAGCGGGAACCAAGAGACCCAGTACTTC
TRBD1	TRBV5-1	TRBJ2-7	few	CASSLVGQGYYEQYF	TGCGCCAGCAGCTTGGTTGGACAGGGATACTACGAGCAGTACTTC
.	TRBV27	TRBJ2-7	few	CASSDLYRDEQYF	TGTGCCAGCAGCGATCTATACAGGGACGAGCAGTACTTC
TRBD2	TRBV11-2	TRBJ2-5	.	CASSVRGVQETKYF	TGTGCCAGCAGCGTCCGGGGGGTCCAAGAGACCAAGTACTTC
.	TRBV20-1	TRBJ1-2	few	CSARAGSYGYTF	TGCAGTGCTAGAGCGGGCAGCTATGGCTACACCTTC
.	TRBV12-3/TRBV12-4	TRBJ2-5	.	CASSYSGISVRETQYF	TGTGCCAGCAGTTACTCAGGAATTTCGGTTAGGGAGACCCAGTACTTC
.	TRBV12-3/TRBV12-4	TRBJ2-3	many	CASTSGADTQYF	TGTGCCAGCACCTCCGGGGCAGATACGCAGTATTTT
.	TRBV18	TRBJ2-3	few	CASSPFLGTDTQYF	TGTGCCAGCTCACCTTTCCTGGGAACAGATACGCAGTATTTT
.	TRBV7-9	TRBJ1-3	.	CASSQSASVAGNTIYF	TGTGCCAGCAGCCAAAGCGCATCAGTAGCTGGAAACACCATATATTTT
.	TRBV7-9	TRBJ2-4	.	CASSPELPGSIQYF	TGTGCCAGCAGCCCCGAGCTACCGGGGAGCATTCAGTACTTC
.	TRBV12-3/TRBV12-4	TRBJ2-4	.	CASSLGYTLAKNIQYF	TGTGCCAGCAGTTTAGGGTATACCCTAGCCAAAAACATTCAGTACTTC
.	TRBV11-2	TRBJ2-1	.	CASSTIGDEQFF	TGTGCCAGCAGCACGATTGGGGATGAGCAGTTCTTC
.	TRBV20-1	TRBJ1-3	.	CSARGPQGSGNTIYF	TGCAGTGCTAGAGGCCCGCAGGGCTCTGGAAACACCATATATTTT
.	TRBV6-5	TRBJ1-2	.	CASSYRRQNNYGYTF	TGTGCCAGCAGTTACAGAAGACAGAACAACTATGGCTACACCTTC
.	TRBV7-2	TRBJ1-1	.	CASSRTPEAFF	TGTGCCAGCAGCCGGACGCCTGAAGCTTTCTTT
.	TRBV5-1	TRBJ2-3	few	CASSLRRDTQYF	TGCGCCAGCAGCTTGAGGCGTGATACGCAGTATTTT
.	TRBV3-1	TRBJ2-7	few	CASTRGRDASYEQYF	TGTGCCAGCACTCGGGGCAGGGATGCCTCCTACGAGCAGTACTTC
.	TRBV5-8	TRBJ2-5	.	CASSLDGRQETQYF	TGTGCCAGCAGCTTGGACGGACGGCAAGAGACCCAGTACTTC
.	TRBV28	TRBJ2-7	few	CASSVSGPGEQYF	TGTGCCAGCAGCGTTTCAGGGCCGGGTGAGCAGTACTTC
.	TRBV5-1	TRBJ2-1	few	CASSLTGRIYNEQFF	TGCGCCAGCAGCCTCACGGGAAGGATCTACAATGAGCAGTTCTTC
.	TRBV12-3/TRBV12-4	TRBJ1-2	.	CASSNPGTPNYGYTF	TGTGCCAGCAGCAATCCAGGGACTCCTAACTATGGCTACACCTTC
.	TRBV10-3	TRBJ1-2	few	CAISDPGGGLTYGYTF	TGTGCCATCAGTGACCCCGGGGGGGGTCTGACATATGGCTACACCTTC
.	TRBV7-2	TRBJ2-3	.	CATRMGGVRDMQYF	TGTGCCACCCGTATGGGGGGAGTCCGGGATATGCAGTATTTT